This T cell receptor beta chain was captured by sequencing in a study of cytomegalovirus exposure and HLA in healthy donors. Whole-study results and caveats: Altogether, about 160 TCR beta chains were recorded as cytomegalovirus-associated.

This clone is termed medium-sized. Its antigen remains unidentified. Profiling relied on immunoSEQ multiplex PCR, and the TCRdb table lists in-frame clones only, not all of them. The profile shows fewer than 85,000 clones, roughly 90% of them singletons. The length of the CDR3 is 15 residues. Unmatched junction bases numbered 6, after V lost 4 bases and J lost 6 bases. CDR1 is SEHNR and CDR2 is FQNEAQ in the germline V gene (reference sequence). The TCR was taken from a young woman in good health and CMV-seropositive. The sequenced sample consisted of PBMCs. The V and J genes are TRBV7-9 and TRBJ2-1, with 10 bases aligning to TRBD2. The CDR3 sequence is CASSSEAGGGNEQFF. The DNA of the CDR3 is TGTGCCAGCAGCTCTGAAGCGGGAGGGGGCAATGAGCAGTTCTTC.